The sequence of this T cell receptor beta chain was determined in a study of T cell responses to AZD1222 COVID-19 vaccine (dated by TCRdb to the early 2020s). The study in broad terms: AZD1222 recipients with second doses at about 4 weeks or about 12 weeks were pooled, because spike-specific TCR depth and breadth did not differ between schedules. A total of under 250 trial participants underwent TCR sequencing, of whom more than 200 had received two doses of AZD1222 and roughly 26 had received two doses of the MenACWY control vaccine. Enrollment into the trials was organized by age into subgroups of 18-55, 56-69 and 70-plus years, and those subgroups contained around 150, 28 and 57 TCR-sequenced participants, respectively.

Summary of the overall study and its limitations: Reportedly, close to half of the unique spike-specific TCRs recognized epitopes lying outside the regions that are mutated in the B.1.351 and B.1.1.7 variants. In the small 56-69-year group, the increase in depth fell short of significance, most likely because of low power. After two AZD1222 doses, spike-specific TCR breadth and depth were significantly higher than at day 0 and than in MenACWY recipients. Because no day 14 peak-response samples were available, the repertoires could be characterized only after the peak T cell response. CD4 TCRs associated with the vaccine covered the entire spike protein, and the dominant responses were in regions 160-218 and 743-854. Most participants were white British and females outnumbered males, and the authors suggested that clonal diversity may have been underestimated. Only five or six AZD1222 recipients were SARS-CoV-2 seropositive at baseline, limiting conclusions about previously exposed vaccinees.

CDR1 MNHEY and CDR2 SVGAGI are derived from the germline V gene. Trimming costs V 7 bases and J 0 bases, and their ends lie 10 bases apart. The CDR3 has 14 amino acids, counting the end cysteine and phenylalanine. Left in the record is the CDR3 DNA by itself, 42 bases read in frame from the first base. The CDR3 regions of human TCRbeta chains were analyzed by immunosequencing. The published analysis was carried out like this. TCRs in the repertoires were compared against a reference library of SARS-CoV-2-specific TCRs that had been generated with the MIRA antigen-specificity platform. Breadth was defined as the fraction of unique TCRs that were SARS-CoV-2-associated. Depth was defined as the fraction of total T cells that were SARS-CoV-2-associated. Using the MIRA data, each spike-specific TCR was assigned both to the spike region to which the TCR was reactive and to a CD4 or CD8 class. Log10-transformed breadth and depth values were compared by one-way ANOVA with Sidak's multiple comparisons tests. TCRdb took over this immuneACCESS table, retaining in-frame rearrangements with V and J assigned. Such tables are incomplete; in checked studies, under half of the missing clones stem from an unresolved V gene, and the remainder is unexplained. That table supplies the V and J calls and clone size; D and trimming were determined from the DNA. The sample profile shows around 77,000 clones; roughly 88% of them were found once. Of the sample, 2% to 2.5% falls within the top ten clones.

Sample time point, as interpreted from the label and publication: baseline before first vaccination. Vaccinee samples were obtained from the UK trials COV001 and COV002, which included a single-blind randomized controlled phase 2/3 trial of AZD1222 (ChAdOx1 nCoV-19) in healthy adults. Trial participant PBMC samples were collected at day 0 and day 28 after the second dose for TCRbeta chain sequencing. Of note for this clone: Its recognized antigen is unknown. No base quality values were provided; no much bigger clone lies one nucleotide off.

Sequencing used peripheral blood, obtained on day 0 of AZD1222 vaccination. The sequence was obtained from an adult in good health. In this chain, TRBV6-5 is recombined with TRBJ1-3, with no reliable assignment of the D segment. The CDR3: CASTLTVSGNTIYF. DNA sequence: TGTGCCAGCACCCTGACTGTCTCTGGAAACACCATATATTTT.